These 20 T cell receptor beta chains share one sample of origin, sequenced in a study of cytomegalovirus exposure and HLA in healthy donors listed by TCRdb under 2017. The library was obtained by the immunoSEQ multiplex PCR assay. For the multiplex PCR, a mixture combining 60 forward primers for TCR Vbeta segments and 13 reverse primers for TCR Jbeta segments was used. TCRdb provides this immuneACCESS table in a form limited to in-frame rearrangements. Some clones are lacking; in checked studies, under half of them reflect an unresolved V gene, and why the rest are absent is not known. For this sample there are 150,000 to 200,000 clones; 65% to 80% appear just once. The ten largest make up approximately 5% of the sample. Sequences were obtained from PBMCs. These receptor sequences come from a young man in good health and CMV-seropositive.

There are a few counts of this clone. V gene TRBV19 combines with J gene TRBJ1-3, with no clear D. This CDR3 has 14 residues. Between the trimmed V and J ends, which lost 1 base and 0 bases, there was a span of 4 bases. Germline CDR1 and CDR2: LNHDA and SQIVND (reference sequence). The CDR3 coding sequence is TGTGCCAGTAGTATAGCGAGCTCTGGAAACACCATATATTTT. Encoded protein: CASSIASSGNTIYF.

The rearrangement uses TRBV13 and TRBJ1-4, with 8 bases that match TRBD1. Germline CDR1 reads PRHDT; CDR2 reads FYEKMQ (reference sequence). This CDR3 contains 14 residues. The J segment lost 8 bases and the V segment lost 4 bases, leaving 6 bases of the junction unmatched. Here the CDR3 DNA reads TGTGCCAGCAGCTCGACAGGGGAAGGAGAAAAACTGTTTTTT. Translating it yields CASSSTGEGEKLFF.

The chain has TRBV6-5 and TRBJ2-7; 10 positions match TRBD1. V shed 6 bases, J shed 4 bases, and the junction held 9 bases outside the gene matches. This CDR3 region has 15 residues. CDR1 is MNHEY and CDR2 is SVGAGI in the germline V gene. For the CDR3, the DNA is TGTGCCAGCAGGTTGGACAGGGGGGTCGCGTACGAGCAGTACGTC. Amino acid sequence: CASRLDRGVAYEQYV.

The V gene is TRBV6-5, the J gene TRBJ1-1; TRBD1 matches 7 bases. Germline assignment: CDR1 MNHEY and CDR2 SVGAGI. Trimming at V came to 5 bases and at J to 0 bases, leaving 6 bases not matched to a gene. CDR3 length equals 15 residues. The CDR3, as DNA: TGTGCCAGCAGTAAACTGACAGGGATGAACACTGAAGCTTTCTTT. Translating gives CASSKLTGMNTEAFF.

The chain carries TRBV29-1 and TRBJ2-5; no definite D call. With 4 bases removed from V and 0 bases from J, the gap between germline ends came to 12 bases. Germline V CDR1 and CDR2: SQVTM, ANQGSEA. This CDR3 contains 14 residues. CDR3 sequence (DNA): TGCAGCGTTGCCAACATCGCTTACCAAGAGACCCAGTACTTC. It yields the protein CSVANIAYQETQYF.

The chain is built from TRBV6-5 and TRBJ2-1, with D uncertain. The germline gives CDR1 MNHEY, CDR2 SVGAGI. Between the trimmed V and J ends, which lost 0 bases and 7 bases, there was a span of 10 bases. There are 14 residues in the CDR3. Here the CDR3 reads CASSYSGRGNEQFF. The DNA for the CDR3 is TGTGCCAGCAGTTACTCTGGGCGTGGGAATGAGCAGTTCTTC.

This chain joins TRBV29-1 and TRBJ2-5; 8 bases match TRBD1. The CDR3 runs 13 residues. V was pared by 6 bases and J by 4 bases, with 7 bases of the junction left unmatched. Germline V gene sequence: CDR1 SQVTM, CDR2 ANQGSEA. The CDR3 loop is CSVRDRITETQYF. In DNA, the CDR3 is TGCAGCGTCAGGGACAGGATAACAGAGACCCAGTACTTC.

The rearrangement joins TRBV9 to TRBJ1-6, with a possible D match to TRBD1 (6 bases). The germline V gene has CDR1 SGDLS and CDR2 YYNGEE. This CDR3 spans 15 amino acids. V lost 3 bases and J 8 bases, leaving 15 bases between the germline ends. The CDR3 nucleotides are TGTGCCAGCAGCGATGTCGGGGGGGCGGATTCACCCCTCCACTTT. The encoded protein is CASSDVGGADSPLHF.

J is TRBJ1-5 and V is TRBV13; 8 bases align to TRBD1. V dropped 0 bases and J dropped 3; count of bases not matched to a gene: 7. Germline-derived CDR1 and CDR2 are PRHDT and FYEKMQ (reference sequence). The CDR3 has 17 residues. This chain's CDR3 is CASSLGMTGADNQPQHF. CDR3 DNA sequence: TGTGCCAGCAGCTTAGGAATGACAGGGGCCGACAATCAGCCCCAGCATTTT.

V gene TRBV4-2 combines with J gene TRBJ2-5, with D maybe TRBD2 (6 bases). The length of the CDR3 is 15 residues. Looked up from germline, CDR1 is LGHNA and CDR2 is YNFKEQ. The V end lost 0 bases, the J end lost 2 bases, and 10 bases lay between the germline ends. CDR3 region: CASSQDAGLQETQYF. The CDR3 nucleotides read TGTGCCAGCAGCCAAGATGCGGGACTTCAAGAGACCCAGTACTTC.

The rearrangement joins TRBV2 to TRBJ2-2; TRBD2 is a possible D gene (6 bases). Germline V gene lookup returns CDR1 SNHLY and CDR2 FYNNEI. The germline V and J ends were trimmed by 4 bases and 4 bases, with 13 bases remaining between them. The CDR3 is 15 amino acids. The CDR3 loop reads CASSAEGGITGELFF. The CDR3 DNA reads TGTGCCAGCAGTGCGGAGGGAGGTATCACCGGGGAGCTGTTTTTT.

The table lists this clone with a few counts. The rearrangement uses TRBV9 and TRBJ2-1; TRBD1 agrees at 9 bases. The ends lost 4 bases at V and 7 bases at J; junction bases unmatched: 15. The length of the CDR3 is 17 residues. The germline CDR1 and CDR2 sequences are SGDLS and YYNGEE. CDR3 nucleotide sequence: TGTGCCAGCAGCCCCGAACCGCTTGGGACAGGGATGAATGAGCAGTTCTTC. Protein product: CASSPEPLGTGMNEQFF.

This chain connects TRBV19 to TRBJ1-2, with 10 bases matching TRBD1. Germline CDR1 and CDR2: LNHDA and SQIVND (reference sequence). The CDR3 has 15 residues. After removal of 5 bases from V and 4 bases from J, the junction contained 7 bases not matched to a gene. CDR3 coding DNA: TGTGCCAGTAGTCCGGCGACAGGGGGCGGCTATGGCTACACCTTC. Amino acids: CASSPATGGGYGYTF. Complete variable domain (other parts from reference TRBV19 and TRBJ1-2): DGGITQSPKYLFRKEGQNVTLSCEQNLNHDAMYWYRQDPGQGLRLIYYSQIVNDFQKGDIAEGYSVSREKKESFPLTVTSAQKNPTAFYLCASSPATGGGYGYTFGSGTRLTVV.

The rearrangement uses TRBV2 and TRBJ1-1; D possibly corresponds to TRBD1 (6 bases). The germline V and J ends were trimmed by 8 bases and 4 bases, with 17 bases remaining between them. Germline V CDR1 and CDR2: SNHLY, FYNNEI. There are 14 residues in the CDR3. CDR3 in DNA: TGTGCCAGCGCTAGGGGGGGCCTGAGCACTGAAGCTTTCTTT. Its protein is CASARGGLSTEAFF. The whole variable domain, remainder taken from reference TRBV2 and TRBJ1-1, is EPEVTQTPSHQVTQMGQEVILRCVPISNHLYFYWYRQILGQKVEFLVSFYNNEISEKSEIFDDQFSVERPDGSNFTLKIRSTKLEDSAMYFCASARGGLSTEAFFGQGTRLTVV.

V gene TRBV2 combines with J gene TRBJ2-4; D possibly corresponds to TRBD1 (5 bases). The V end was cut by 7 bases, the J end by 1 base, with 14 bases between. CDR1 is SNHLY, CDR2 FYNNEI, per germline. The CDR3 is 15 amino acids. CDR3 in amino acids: CASTPTPGAKNIQYF. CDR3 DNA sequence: TGTGCCAGCACCCCTACTCCAGGGGCCAAAAACATTCAGTACTTC.

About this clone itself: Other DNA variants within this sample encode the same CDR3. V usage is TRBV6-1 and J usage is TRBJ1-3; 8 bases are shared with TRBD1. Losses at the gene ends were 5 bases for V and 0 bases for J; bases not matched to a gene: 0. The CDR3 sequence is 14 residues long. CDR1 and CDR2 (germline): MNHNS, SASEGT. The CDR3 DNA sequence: TGTGCCAGCAGTACAGGGGGCTCTGGAAACACCATATATTTT. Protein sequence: CASSTGGSGNTIYF.

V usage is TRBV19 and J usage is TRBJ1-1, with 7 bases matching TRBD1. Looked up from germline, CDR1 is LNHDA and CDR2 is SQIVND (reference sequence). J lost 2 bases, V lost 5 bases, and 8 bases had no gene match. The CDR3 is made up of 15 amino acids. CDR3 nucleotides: TGTGCCAGTAGTGACCTCGGGACAGCTAACACTGAAGCTTTCTTT. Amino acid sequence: CASSDLGTANTEAFF.

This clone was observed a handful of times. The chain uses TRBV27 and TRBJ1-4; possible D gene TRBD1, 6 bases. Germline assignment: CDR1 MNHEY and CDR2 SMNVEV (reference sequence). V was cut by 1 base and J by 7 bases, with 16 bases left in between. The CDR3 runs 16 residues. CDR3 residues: CASSLYRPLGGEKLFF. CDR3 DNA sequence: TGTGCCAGCAGTTTATATCGTCCTTTAGGGGGTGAAAAACTGTTTTTT.

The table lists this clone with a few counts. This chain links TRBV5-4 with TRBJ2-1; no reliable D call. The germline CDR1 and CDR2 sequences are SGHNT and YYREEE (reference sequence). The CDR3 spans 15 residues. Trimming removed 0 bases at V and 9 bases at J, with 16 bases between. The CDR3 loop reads CASSLEAPPVGEQFF. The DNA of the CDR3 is TGTGCCAGCAGCTTGGAAGCGCCCCCGGTAGGTGAGCAGTTCTTC.

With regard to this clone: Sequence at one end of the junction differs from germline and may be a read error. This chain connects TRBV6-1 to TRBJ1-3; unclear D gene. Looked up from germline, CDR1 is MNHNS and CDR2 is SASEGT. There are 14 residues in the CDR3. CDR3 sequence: CAGRSGLGGNTIYF. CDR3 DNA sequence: TGTGCCGGCAGGAGCGGGTTGGGTGGAAACACCATATATTTT.